These T cell receptor beta chains were read from a single sample in a study of cytomegalovirus exposure and HLA in healthy donors. Assay used: immunoSEQ multiplex PCR; TCRdb lists only in-frame clones, some missing. The repertoire holds 120,000 or so clones, with roughly two thirds as singletons. The specimen was PBMCs. The receptors were sampled from a man aged 30-40 years in good health and CMV-seropositive. CDR3s include the opening cysteine and the closing phenylalanine or tryptophan. Fields, in order: V gene, CDR3 protein.

v_gene: TRBV19; CDR3aa: CASSIRAGTGTDTQYF
v_gene: TRBV19; CDR3aa: CASSIGRGTANTEAFF
v_gene: TRBV30; CDR3aa: CGQEDNYGYTF
v_gene: TRBV7-9; CDR3aa: CASSLVGDSRELFF
v_gene: TRBV21-1; CDR3aa: CASSKGGRFRRRKNTIYF
v_gene: TRBV25-1; CDR3aa: CASSEFVTGRVSF
v_gene: TRBV10-1; CDR3aa: CASSRDRNGGELFF
v_gene: TRBV18; CDR3aa: CATETGTGDSAFF
v_gene: TRBV14; CDR3aa: CASSPWRTGGAGETQYF
v_gene: TRBV5-1; CDR3aa: CASSLVGQGIGYGYTF
v_gene: TRBV7-9; CDR3aa: CASSISGITQYF
v_gene: TRBV28; CDR3aa: CASMPGWRYGYTF
v_gene: TRBV12-2; CDR3aa: CASRLAFNRDSYEQYF
v_gene: TRBV10-3; CDR3aa: CAISEPSGRAFGTDTQYF
v_gene: TRBV6-1; CDR3aa: CASSDWSSYNEQFF
v_gene: TRBV5-1; CDR3aa: CASSFAGAGDTQYF
v_gene: TRBV29-1; CDR3aa: CSVGLRQGAREEQFF
v_gene: TRBV2; CDR3aa: CASSPFGGGGETQYF
v_gene: TRBV28; CDR3aa: CASSLELAGTYNEQFF
v_gene: TRBV5-1; CDR3aa: CASSLEGQGDPWFF
v_gene: TRBV18; CDR3aa: CASSPKSSYEQYF
v_gene: TRBV28; CDR3aa: CASRLASRYEQYF
v_gene: TRBV4-2; CDR3aa: CASSQDQYAGTGYGYTF
v_gene: TRBV7-2; CDR3aa: CASSLVPFSSETQYF
v_gene: TRBV7-3; CDR3aa: CASSFRPTRGYEQYF
v_gene: TRBV7-3; CDR3aa: CASSRTGSYNEQFF
v_gene: TRBV7-8; CDR3aa: CASSPRVASRETQYF